Listed below are T cell receptor beta chains from one sample, sequenced in a study of T cell responses to AZD1222 COVID-19 vaccine. Assay used: immunoSEQ multiplex PCR; TCRdb lists only in-frame clones, some missing. The sample includes 130,000 to 150,000 clones, roughly 88% of them seen just once. This material consisted of peripheral blood, taken 28 days after the second dose of the MenACWY control vaccine. These receptors were obtained from an adult who received the MenACWY meningococcal vaccine as a control. The CDR3 runs from the conserved cysteine through the conserved F or W. A D gene is named only where the DNA matches it firmly. Size values are once, few and many counts, or a class for expanded clones, and some rows have none.

.	.	TRBV7-2	TRBJ2-7	TGTGCCAGCAGCTTCCCGACAGTCTCCTACGAGCAGTACTTC	CASSFPTVSYEQYF
.	.	TRBV5-1	TRBJ1-2	TGCGCCAGCAGCCACGGGACCGTCGAAGACTATGGCTACACCTTC	CASSHGTVEDYGYTF
.	TRBD2	TRBV7-2	TRBJ2-5	TGTGCCAGCAGCTGGGGACTAGCGGGATTGGAGACCCAGTACTTC	CASSWGLAGLETQYF
.	.	TRBV2	TRBJ1-5	TGTGCCAGCAGTGAAAGGAGGGGCGGGCGTAATCAGCCCCAGCATTTT	CASSERRGGRNQPQHF
.	.	TRBV4-2	TRBJ1-1	TGTGCCAGCAGCCAAGATAGTGCCGGAAATGCGGGCACTGAAGCTTTCTTT	CASSQDSAGNAGTEAFF
.	.	TRBV6-5	TRBJ2-5	TGTGCCAGCAGTCGGGACCTGCCACAAGAGACCCAGTACTTC	CASSRDLPQETQYF
.	.	TRBV19	TRBJ1-2	TGTGCCAGTAGTAGTCTAACAGGAAACTATGGCTACACCTTC	CASSSLTGNYGYTF
.	.	TRBV27	TRBJ1-1	TGTGCCAGCAGTTTACCGGGACGTGAAGCTTTCTTT	CASSLPGREAFF
.	.	TRBV3-1/TRBV3-2	TRBJ1-1	TGTGCCAGCACCCGTGACAGGAACACTGAAGCTTTCTTT	CASTRDRNTEAFF
.	.	TRBV5-4	TRBJ2-7	TGTGCCAGCAGCTTGGGGTCGGGACTCACCTACGAGCAGTACTTC	CASSLGSGLTYEQYF
.	.	TRBV7-8	TRBJ2-7	TGTGCCAGCAGCTTAAAGGGATCCCACGAGCAGTACTTC	CASSLKGSHEQYF
.	TRBD2	TRBV7-3	TRBJ2-1	TGTGCCAGCAGCCATCCAAAGGCGGGGGGGCCCCCGAATGAGCAGTTCTTC	CASSHPKAGGPPNEQFF
.	TRBD2	TRBV7-8	TRBJ2-7	TGTGCCAGCAGCCCAGGGGGCAGCGGGAGGGCCGACGAGCAGTACTTC	CASSPGGSGRADEQYF
.	.	TRBV7-2	TRBJ2-3	TGTGCCAGCAGTTCAAAATGGGGTAATACGCAGTATTTT	CASSSKWGNTQYF
once	.	TRBV7-2	TRBJ2-5	TGTGCCAGCAGCCAAAGCAGGGTGGTTCAAGAGACCCAGTACTTC	CASSQSRVVQETQYF
few	.	TRBV5-8	TRBJ2-3	TGTGCCAGCAGCCCCTCCACAGATACGCAGTATTTT	CASSPSTDTQYF
.	.	TRBV12-3/TRBV12-4	TRBJ1-3	TGTGCCAGCAGTTTTGCAGGGCACACCATATATTTT	CASSFAGHTIYF
.	TRBD1	TRBV28	TRBJ1-5	TGTGCCAGCAGACTTGGGACAGGGCTCAGACCCCAGCATTTT	CASRLGTGLRPQHF
.	TRBD1	TRBV7-9	TRBJ1-1	TGTGCCAGCAGTTCTGACGCGAGGGACAGGGCCGGAGCTTTCTTT	CASSSDARDRAGAFF
.	.	TRBV7-9	TRBJ1-2	TGTGCCAGCAGCTTAGTTACAGGATCAGATGGCTACACCTTC	CASSLVTGSDGYTF
.	.	TRBV19	TRBJ2-1	TGTGCCAGTAGTATCTTGCGCAGGGCCCATGAGCAGTTCTTC	CASSILRRAHEQFF
.	TRBD2	TRBV4-3	TRBJ2-3	TGCGCCAGCAGCCAAGAGTTAGCGGGGCCAGATACGCAGTATTTT	CASSQELAGPDTQYF
.	.	TRBV5-1	TRBJ1-2	TGCGCCAGCAGCTTGGATCTTACACTTTCCCCCAGCTATGGCTACACCTTC	CASSLDLTLSPSYGYTF
.	TRBD2	TRBV18	TRBJ2-7	TGTGCCAGCTCACCCGTAGCGGGGGGAATCTACGAGCAGTACTTC	CASSPVAGGIYEQYF
few	.	TRBV21-1	TRBJ2-5	TGTGCCAGCAGCAATGAGGGTCAAGAGACCCAGTACTTC	CASSNEGQETQYF
.	.	TRBV7-2	TRBJ2-7	TGTGCCAGCCGGAATAGCGGCTCCTACGAGCAGTACTTC	CASRNSGSYEQYF